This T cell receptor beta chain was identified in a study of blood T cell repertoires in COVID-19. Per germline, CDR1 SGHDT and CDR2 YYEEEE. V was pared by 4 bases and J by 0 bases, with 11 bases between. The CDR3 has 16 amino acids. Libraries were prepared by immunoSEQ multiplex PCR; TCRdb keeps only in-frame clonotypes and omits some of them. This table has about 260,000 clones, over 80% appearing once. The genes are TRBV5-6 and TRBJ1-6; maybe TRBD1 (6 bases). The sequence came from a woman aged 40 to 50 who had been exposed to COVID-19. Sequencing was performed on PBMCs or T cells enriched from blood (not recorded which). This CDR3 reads CASSPQGPSYNSPLHF. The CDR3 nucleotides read TGTGCCAGCAGCCCTCAGGGGCCCTCCTATAATTCACCCCTCCACTTT.